The subject of this entry is one TCR beta chain. One junction end does not reproduce the germline sequence, and a read error may be involved. Specified time point: newly diagnosed GD, antithyroid drugs for less than 3 months. Generation of the TCR library employed RNA extracted from PBMCs. In germline, CDR1 is DFQATT, CDR2 SNEGSKA (reference sequence). This CDR3 comprises 15 residues. This entry is derived from a study of regulatory T cells in long-lasting Graves disease. Sequencing libraries for TCR beta were prepared with iRepertoire HTBI primers and Arm-PCR of CDR3 regions. From the multiplex PCR reads, TCRdb called clonotypes with MiXCR, one entry per CDR3 protein. The profile shows 520,000 or so distinct CDR3 sequences, about 11% of them singletons. These data were likewise used in another study, on T cells in Graves' hyperthyroidism and ophthalmopathy.

This chain links TRBV20-1 with TRBJ2-7, with TRBD2 matching 7 bases. The source of this sequence is a woman aged 30 to 39 with Graves disease. The source material was peripheral blood mononuclear cells (PBMCs), sampled at new diagnosis, from a patient treated with antithyroid drugs. The CDR3 here is CSARVGRELTYERDF. CDR3 nucleotides: TGCAGTGCTAGAGTTGGGCGGGAGTTGACCTACGAGCGGGACTTC.